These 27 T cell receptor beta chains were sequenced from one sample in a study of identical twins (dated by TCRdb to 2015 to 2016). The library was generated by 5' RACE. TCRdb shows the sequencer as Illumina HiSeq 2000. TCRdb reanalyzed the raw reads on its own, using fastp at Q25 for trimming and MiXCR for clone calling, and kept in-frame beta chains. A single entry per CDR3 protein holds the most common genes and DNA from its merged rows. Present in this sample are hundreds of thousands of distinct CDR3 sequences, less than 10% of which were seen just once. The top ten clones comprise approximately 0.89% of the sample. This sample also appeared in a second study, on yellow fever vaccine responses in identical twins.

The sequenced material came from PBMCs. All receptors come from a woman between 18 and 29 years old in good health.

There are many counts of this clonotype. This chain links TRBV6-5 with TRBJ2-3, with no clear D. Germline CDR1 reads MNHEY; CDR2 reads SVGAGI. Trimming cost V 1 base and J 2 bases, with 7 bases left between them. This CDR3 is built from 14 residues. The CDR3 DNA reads TGTGCCAGCAGTTACTACGGTCCCACAGATACGCAGTATTTT. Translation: CASSYYGPTDTQYF.

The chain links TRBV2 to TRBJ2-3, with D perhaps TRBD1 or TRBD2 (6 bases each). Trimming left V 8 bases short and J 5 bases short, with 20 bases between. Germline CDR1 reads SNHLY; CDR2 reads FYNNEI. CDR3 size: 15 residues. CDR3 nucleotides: TGTGCCAGCCCTCTCAGGGGCGGGGCTGGAGATACGCAGTATTTT. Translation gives CASPLRGGAGDTQYF.

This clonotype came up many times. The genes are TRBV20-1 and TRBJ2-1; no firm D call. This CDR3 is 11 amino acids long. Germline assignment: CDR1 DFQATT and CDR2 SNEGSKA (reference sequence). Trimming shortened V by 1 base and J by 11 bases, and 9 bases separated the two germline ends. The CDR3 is CSARADGQQFF. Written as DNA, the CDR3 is TGCAGTGCTAGAGCGGACGGGCAGCAGTTCTTC.

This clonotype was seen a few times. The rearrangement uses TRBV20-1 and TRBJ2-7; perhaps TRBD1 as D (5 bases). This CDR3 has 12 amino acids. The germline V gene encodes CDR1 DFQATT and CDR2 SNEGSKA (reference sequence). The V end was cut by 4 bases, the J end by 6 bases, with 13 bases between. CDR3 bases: TGCAGTGCTACGCAGGGTCTTTCCGAGCAGTACTTC. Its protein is CSATQGLSEQYF.

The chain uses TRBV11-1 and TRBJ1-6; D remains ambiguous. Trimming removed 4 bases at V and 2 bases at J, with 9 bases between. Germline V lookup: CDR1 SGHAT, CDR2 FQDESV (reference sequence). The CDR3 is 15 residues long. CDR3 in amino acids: CASSSTAPYNSPLHF. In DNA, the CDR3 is TGTGCCAGCAGCTCAACAGCACCCTATAATTCACCCCTCCACTTT.

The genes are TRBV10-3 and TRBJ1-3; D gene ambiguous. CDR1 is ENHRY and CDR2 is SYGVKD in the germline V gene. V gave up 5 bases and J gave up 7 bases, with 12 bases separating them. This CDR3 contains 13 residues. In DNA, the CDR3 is TGTGCCATCAGTCCCTCTGTCGTGAACACCATATATTTT. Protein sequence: CAISPSVVNTIYF.

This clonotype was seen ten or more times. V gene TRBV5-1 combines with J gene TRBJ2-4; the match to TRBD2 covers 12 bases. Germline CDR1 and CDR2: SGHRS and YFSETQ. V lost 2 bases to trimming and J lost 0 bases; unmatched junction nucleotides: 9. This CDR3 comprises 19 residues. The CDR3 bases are TGCGCCAGCAGCTTAAACTCCGGGACTAGCGGGCAAGCCAAAAACATTCAGTACTTC. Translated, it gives CASSLNSGTSGQAKNIQYF.

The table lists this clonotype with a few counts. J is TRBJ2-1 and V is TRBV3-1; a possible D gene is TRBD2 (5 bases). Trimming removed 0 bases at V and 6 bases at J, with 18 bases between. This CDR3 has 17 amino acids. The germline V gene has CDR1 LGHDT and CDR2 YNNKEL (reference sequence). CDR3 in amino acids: CASSQETGRKEANEQFF. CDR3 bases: TGTGCCAGCAGCCAAGAGACCGGACGCAAGGAGGCCAATGAGCAGTTCTTC.

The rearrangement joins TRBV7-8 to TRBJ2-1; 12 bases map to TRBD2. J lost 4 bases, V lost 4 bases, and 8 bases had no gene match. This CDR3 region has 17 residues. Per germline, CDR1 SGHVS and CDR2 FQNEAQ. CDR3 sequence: CASSSPSGRAIYNEQFF. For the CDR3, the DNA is TGTGCCAGCAGCTCCCCTAGCGGGAGGGCCATTTACAATGAGCAGTTCTTC.

The CDR3 bases are TGTGCCAGCAATCTAGTAGGGGGGACAGGGGGAAATGAGCAGTTCTTC. Amino acids: CASNLVGGTGGNEQFF. The V call is TRBV11-2, the J call TRBJ2-1; 11 bases line up with TRBD1. Germline V gene lookup returns CDR1 SGHAT and CDR2 FQNNGV. This CDR3 comprises 16 residues. The trim removed 7 bases at V and 7 bases at J, leaving 12 bases unmatched.

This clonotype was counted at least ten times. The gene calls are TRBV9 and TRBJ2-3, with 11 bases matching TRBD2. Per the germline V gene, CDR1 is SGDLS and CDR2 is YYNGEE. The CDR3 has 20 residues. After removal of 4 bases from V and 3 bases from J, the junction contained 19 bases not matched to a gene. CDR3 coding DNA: TGTGCCAGCAGCAAATCAACCCCCCGGTTTGCTAGCGGGGGGACAGATACGCAGTATTTT. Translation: CASSKSTPRFASGGTDTQYF.

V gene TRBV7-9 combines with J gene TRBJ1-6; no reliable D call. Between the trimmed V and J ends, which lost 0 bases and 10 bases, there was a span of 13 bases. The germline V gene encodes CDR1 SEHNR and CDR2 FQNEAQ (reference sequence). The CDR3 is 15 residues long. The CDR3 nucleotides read TGTGCCAGCAGCTTAGCGACCGATATGACATCACCCCTCCACTTT. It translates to CASSLATDMTSPLHF.

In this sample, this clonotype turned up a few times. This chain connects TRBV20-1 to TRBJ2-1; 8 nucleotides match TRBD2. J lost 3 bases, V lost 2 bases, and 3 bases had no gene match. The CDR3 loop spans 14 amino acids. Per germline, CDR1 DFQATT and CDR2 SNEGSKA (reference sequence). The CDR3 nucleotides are TGCAGTGCTAGAAAGCGGGAGTACTACAATGAGCAGTTCTTC. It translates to CSARKREYYNEQFF.

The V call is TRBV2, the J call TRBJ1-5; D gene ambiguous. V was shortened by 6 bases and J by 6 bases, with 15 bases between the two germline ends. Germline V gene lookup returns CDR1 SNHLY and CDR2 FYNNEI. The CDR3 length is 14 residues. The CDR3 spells CASSPNLEGQPQHF. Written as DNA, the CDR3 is TGTGCCAGCAGCCCTAATCTAGAAGGTCAGCCCCAGCATTTT.

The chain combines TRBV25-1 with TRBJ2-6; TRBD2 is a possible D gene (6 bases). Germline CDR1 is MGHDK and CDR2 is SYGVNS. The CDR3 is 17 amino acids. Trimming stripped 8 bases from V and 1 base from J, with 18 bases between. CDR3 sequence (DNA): TGTGCCAGCCCACTATCGTTGGGGGGTTCTGGGGCCAACGTCCTGACTTTC. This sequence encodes CASPLSLGGSGANVLTF.

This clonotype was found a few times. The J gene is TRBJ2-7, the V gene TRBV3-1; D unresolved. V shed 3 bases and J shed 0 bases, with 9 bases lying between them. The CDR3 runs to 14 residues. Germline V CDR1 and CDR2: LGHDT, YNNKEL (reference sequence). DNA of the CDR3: TGTGCCAGCAGCCATTTCGGTTCCTCCTACGAGCAGTACTTC. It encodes CASSHFGSSYEQYF.

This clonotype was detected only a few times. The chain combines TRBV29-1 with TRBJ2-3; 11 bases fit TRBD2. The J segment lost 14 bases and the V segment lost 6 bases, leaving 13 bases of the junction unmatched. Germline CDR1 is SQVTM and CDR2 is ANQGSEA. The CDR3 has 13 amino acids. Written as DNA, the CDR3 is TGCAGCGTCGGGAGCCCTAGCGGGGGGCCCGGGTATTTT. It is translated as CSVGSPSGGPGYF.

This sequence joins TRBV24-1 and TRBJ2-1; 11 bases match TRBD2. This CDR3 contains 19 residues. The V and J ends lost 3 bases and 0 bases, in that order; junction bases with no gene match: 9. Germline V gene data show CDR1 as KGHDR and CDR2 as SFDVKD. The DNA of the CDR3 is TGTGCCACCAGTGATCCCGGGACTAGCGGACAGAGCTCCTACAATGAGCAGTTCTTC. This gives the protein CATSDPGTSGQSSYNEQFF.

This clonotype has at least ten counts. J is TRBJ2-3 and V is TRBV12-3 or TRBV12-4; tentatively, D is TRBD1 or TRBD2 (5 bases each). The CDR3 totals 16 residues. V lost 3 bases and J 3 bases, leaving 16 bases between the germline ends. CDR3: CASSFRGPSKTDTQYF. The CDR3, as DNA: TGTGCCAGCAGTTTCCGGGGACCTAGCAAAACAGATACGCAGTATTTT.

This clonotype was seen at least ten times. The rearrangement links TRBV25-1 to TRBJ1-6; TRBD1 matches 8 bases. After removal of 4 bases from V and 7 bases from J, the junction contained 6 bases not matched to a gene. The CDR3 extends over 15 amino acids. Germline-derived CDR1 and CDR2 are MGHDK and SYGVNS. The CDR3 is CASSARQGNNSPLHF. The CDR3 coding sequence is TGTGCCAGCAGTGCCCGACAGGGGAACAATTCACCCCTCCACTTT.

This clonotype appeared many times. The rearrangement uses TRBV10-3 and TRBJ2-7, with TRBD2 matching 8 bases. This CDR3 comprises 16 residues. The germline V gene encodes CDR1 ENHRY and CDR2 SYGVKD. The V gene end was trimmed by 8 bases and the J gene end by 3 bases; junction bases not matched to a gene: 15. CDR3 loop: CAIGNSGSGSIYEQYF. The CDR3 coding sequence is TGTGCCATCGGGAACTCTGGCAGCGGGAGTATCTACGAGCAGTACTTC.

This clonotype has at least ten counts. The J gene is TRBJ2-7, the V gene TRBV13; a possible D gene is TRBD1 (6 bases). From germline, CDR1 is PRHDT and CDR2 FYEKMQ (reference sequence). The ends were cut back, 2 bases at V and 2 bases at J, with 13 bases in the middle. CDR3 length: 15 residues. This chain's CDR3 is CASSLTRGQTYEQYF. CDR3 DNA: TGTGCCAGCAGCTTAACAAGAGGACAGACCTACGAGCAGTACTTC.

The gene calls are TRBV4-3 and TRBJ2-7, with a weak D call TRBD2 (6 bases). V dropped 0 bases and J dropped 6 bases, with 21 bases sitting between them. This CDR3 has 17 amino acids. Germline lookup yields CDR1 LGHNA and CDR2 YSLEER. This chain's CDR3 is CASSQDPEGGLLGEQYF. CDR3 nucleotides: TGCGCCAGCAGCCAAGACCCGGAAGGAGGGCTGTTGGGCGAGCAGTACTTC.

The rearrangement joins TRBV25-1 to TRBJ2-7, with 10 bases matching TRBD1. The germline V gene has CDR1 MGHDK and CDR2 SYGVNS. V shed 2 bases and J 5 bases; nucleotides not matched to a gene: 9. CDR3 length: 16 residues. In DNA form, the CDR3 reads TGTGCCAGCAGTGAAGGCTCCGGGACAGGGGATAACGAGCAGTACTTC. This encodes CASSEGSGTGDNEQYF.

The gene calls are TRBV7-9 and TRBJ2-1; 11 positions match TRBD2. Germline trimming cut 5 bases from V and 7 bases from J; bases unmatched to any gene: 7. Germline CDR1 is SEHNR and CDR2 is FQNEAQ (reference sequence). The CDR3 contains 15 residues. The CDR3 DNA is TGTGCCAGCAGCACCTCGGGACTAGCGGAAAATGAGCAGTTCTTC. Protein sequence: CASSTSGLAENEQFF.

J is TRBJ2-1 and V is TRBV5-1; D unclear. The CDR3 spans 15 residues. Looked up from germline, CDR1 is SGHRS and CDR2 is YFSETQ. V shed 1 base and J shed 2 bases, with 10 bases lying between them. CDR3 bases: TGCGCCAGCAGCTTGAACGACGCACCCTACAATGAGCAGTTCTTC. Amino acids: CASSLNDAPYNEQFF.

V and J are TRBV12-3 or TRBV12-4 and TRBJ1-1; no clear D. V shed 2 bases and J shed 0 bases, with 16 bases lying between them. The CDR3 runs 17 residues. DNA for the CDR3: TGTGCCAGCAGTTTAATGGCCAGGTTTACCATGAACACTGAAGCTTTCTTT. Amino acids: CASSLMARFTMNTEAFF.